This T cell receptor (beta chain) was found in a study of metastatic and nonmetastatic thyroid tumors. Study at large: Malignant and benign thyroid patients had repertoires compared in peripheral blood and tumor or nodule tissue.

Every patient underwent thyroid surgery untreated. MiXCR was used by TCRdb to re-call the PCR reads. The table shows over 25,000 clones, with 3.5% to 5% occurring only once. V was pared by 6 bases and J by 1 base, with 16 bases between. The V gene's germline CDR1 is LGHDT and CDR2 YNNKEL (reference sequence). The CDR3 spans 15 residues. This clone was seen many times. The sample taken for sequencing was blood. This TCR derives from a female donor with papillary thyroid cancer or a benign thyroid nodule (not recorded which). Some clones in this sample may be carry-over from other donors' samples. The chain employs TRBV3-1 and TRBJ2-7; a weak D match, TRBD2 (6 bases). The CDR3 region has the DNA TGTGCCAGCAGGGGTTTCGGAGGGGATTCCTACGAGCAGTACTTC. This translates into CASRGFGGDSYEQYF.